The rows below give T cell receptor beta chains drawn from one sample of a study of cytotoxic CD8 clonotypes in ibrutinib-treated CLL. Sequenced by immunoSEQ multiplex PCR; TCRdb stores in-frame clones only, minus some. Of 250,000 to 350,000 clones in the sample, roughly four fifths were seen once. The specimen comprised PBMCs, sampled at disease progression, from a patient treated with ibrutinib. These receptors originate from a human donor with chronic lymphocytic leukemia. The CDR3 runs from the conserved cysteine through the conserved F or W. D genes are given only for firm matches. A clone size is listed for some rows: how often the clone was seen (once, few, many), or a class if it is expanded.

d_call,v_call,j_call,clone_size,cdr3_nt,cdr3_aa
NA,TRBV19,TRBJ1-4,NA,TGTGCCAGTAGTATCGGGCAGCGGATGAATGAAAAACTGTTTTTT,CASSIGQRMNEKLFF
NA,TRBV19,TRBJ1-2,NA,TGTGCCAGTACAGGGAACTATGGCTACACCTTC,CASTGNYGYTF
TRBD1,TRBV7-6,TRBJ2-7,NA,TGTGCCAGCAGTCTAGGGTCTAGGGGGCAACTCGAGCAGTACTTC,CASSLGSRGQLEQYF
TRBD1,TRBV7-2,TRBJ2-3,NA,TGTGCCAGCAGCACTGGGACAGGACTCAACACAGATACGCAGTATTTT,CASSTGTGLNTDTQYF
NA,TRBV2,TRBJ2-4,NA,TGTGCCAGCAGTCAGGGAGCCAAAAACATTCAGTACTTC,CASSQGAKNIQYF
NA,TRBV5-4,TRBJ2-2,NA,TGTGCCAGCAGCTCGGGCCTCGTTATAAGAACCGGGGAGCTGTTTTTT,CASSSGLVIRTGELFF
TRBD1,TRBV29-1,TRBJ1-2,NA,TGCAGCGTTACGCCCGGACAGGGGGGCGGCTACACCTTC,CSVTPGQGGGYTF
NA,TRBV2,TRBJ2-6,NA,TGTGCCAGCAGGTCGACAACTGGGGCCAACGTCCTGACTTTC,CASRSTTGANVLTF
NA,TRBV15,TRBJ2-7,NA,TGTGCCACCAGCAGAGACTGGCTAGACGAGCAGTACTTC,CATSRDWLDEQYF
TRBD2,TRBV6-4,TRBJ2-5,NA,TGTGCCAGCAGTGACTCCGATAGCGGGTACCAAGAGACCCAGTACTTC,CASSDSDSGYQETQYF
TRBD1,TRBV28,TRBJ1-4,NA,TGTGCCAGCACCAAATCACAGGGGGCTAGGGAAAAACTGTTTTTT,CASTKSQGAREKLFF
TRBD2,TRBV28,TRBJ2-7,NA,TGTGCCAGCAGCAGCCAACGGGACTACCGCTCCTACGAGCAGTACTTC,CASSSQRDYRSYEQYF
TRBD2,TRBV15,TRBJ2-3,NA,TGTGCCACCAGCAGGCGCGGACTAGCGGGAGTCCGGGCAGATACGCAGTATTTT,CATSRRGLAGVRADTQYF
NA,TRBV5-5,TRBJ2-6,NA,TGTGCCAGCAGCTTGGCCCCGGGACCGTCTGGGGCCAACGTCCTGACTTTC,CASSLAPGPSGANVLTF
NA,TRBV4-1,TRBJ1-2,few,TGCGCCAGCAGCCGAGAAACTACAGCTAACTATGGCTACACCTTC,CASSRETTANYGYTF
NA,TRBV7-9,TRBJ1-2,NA,TGTGCCAGCAGCTTAGTTCTGGTTGACTATGGCTACACCTTC,CASSLVLVDYGYTF
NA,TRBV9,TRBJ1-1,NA,TGTGCCAGCAGCATCAGGGCGGACACTGAAGCTTTCTTT,CASSIRADTEAFF